Below are 8 T cell receptor beta chains sequenced from a single sample in a study of CD4+ T cells in melanoma. Sequencing used immunoSEQ multiplex PCR; TCRdb keeps in-frame clones, though not all of them. The table includes roughly 150,000 clones, 80% to 95% detected once. These receptors originate from a human donor with melanoma.

J is TRBJ2-7 and V is TRBV4-1; 8 bases are a match to TRBD1. V lost 3 bases to trimming and J lost 1 base; unmatched junction nucleotides: 5. This CDR3 comprises 15 residues. CDR1 and CDR2 from the germline V gene are MGHRA and YSYEKL. The CDR3 region has the DNA TGCGCCAGCAGCCATCTAACAGGGGGTTCCTACGAGCAGTACTTC. Protein sequence: CASSHLTGGSYEQYF.

The genes are TRBV7-9 and TRBJ1-3; no definite D call. Trimming left V 4 bases short and J 0 bases short, with 10 bases between. Germline CDR1 reads SEHNR; CDR2 reads FQNEAQ (reference sequence). CDR3 size: 15 residues. The CDR3 reads CASSSQVHSGNTIYF. CDR3 sequence (DNA): TGTGCCAGCAGCTCCCAGGTGCACTCTGGAAACACCATATATTTT.

The chain employs TRBV4-1 and TRBJ2-7; 12 positions agree with TRBD2. With 1 base clipped from V and 4 bases from J, the junction kept 5 bases outside the gene matches. There are 16 residues in the CDR3. Germline V gives CDR1 MGHRA, CDR2 YSYEKL. This CDR3 is CASSQVSSGGGYEQYF. The CDR3 DNA follows: TGCGCCAGCAGCCAAGTCTCTAGCGGGGGGGGTTACGAGCAGTACTTC.

This clone was detected only once. The chain couples TRBV2 to TRBJ2-7; possibly TRBD2 for D (5 bases). V was cut by 6 bases and J by 3 bases, with 15 bases left in between. In germline, CDR1 is SNHLY, CDR2 FYNNEI. There are 14 residues in the CDR3. CDR3 sequence (DNA): TGTGCCAGCAGCGCCGGGATTAACCGCTACGAGCAGTACTTC. Translated: CASSAGINRYEQYF.

The chain recombines TRBV18 with TRBJ2-2, with D perhaps matching TRBD2 (6 bases). The CDR3 is 16 residues long. Germline V CDR1 and CDR2: KGHSH, LQKENI. Trimming pared 2 bases from V and 3 bases from J, leaving 13 bases between. The CDR3 region is CASSPFVGRYTGELFF. CDR3 nucleotides: TGTGCCAGCTCACCATTTGTCGGGAGATACACCGGGGAGCTGTTTTTT.

The CDR3 DNA reads as TGCAGCGTGGGGGGACTAGCGAGGGTCGGTGAGCAGTTCTTC. Its translation is CSVGGLARVGEQFF. The chain couples TRBV29-1 to TRBJ2-1, with TRBD2 matching over 10 bases. Germline CDR1 SQVTM, CDR2 ANQGSEA. This CDR3 has 14 residues. The V and J ends lost 6 bases and 9 bases, in that order; junction bases with no gene match: 11.

The V call is TRBV19, the J call TRBJ2-7; D tentatively fits TRBD1 or TRBD2 (5 bases each). From germline, CDR1 is LNHDA and CDR2 SQIVND (reference sequence). V shed 10 bases and J shed 0 bases, with 19 bases lying between them. CDR3 length: 15 amino acids. CDR3 loop: CATDQGTGLSYEQYF. CDR3 nucleotide sequence: TGTGCCACCGACCAGGGAACAGGACTCTCCTACGAGCAGTACTTC.

V and J are TRBV5-1 and TRBJ2-7; D is unclear. The CDR3 sequence is 14 residues long. V gave up 5 bases and J gave up 0 bases, with 12 bases separating them. CDR1 is SGHRS, CDR2 YFSETQ, per germline. The CDR3: CASRRDGSSYEQYF. DNA of the CDR3: TGCGCCAGCAGACGAGACGGCAGCTCCTACGAGCAGTACTTC.